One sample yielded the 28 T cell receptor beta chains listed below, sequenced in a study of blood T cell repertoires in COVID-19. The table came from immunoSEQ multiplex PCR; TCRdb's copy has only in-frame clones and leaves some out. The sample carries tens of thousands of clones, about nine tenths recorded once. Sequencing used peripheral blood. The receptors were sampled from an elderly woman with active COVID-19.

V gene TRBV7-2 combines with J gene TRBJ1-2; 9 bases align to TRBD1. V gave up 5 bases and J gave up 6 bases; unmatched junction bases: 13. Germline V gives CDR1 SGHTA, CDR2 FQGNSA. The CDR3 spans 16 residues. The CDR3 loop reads CASSQYKRQGEDGYTF. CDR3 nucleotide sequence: TGTGCCAGCAGCCAATATAAGCGACAGGGGGAGGATGGCTACACCTTC.

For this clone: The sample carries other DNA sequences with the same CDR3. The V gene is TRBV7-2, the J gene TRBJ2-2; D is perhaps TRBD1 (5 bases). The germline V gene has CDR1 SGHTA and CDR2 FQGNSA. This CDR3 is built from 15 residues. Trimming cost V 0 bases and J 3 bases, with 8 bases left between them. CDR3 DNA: TGTGCCAGCAGCTTAGCTCTAGGGGACACCGGGGAGCTGTTTTTT. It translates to CASSLALGDTGELFF.

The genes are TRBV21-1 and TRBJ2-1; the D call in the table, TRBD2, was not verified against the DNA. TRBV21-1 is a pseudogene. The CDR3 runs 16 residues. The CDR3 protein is CASSDPSGGSYNEQFF. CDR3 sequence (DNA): TGTGCCAGCAGCGACCCTAGCGGGGGCTCCTACAATGAGCAGTTCTTC.

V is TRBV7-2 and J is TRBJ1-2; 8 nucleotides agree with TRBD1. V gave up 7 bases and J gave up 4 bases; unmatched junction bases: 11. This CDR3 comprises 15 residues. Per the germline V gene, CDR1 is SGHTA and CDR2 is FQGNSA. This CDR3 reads CASTESGQGAYGYTF. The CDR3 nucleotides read TGTGCCAGCACCGAGTCCGGACAGGGCGCCTATGGCTACACCTTC.

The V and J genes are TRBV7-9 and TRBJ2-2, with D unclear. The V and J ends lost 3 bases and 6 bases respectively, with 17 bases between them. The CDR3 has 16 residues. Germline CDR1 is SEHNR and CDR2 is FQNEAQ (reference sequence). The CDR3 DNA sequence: TGTGCCAGCAGCTTCGACGGTAATCTCGCGGCCGGGGAGCTGTTTTTT. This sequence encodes CASSFDGNLAAGELFF.

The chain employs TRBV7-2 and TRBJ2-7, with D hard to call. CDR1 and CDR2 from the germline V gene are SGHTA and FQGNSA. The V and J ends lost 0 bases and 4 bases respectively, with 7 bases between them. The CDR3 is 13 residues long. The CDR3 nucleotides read TGTGCCAGCAGCTTAGCCGCCAGATACGAGCAGTACTTC. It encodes CASSLAARYEQYF. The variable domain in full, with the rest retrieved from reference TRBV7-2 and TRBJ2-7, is GAGVSQSPSNKVTEKGKDVELRCDPISGHTALYWYRQSLGQGLEFLIYFQGNSAPDKSGLPSDRFSAERTGGSVSTLTIQRTQQEDSAVYLCASSLAARYEQYFGPGTRLTVT.

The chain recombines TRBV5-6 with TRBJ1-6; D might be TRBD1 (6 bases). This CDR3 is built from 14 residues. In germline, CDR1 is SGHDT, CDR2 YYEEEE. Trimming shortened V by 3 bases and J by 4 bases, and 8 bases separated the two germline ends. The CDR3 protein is CASSWGRYNSPLHF. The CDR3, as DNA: TGTGCCAGCAGCTGGGGGCGGTATAATTCACCCCTCCACTTT.

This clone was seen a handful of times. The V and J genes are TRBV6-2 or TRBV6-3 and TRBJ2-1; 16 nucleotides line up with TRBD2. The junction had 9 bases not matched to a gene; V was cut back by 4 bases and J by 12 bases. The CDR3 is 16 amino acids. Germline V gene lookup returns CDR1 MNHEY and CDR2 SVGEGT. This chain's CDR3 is CASSFFTGLAGGAQFF. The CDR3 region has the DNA TGTGCCAGCAGTTTCTTTACGGGACTAGCGGGGGGGGCGCAGTTCTTC.

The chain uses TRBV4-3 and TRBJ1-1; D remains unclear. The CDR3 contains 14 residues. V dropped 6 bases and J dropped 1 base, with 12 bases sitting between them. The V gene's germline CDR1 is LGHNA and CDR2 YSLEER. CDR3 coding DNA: TGCGCCAGCAGTCTTAATAACTGGAACACTGAAGCTTTCTTT. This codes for CASSLNNWNTEAFF.

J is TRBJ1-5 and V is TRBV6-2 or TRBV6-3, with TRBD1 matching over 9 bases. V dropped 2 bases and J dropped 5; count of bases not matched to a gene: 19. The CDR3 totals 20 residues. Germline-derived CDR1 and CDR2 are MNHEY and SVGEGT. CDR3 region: CASSYPDRGAESAVDQPQHF. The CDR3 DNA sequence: TGTGCCAGCAGTTACCCGGACAGGGGCGCGGAGTCGGCAGTGGATCAGCCCCAGCATTTT.

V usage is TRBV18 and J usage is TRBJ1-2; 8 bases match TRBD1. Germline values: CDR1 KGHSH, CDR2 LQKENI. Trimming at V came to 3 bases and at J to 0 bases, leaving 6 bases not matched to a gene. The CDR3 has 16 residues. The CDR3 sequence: CASSPPRQGTNYGYTF. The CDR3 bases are TGTGCCAGCTCACCTCCAAGACAGGGGACTAACTATGGCTACACCTTC.

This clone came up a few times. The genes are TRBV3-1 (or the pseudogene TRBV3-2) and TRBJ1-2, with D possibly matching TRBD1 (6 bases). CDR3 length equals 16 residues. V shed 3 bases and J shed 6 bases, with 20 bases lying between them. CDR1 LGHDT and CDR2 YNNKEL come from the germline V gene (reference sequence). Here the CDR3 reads CASSQSTGSRIHGYTF. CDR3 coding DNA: TGTGCCAGCAGCCAGTCCACAGGGTCACGCATCCATGGCTACACCTTC.

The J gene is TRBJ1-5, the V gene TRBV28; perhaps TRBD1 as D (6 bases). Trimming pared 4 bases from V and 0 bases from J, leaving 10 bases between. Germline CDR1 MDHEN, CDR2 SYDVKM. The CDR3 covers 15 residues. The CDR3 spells CASSSDRFSNQPQHF. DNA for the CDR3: TGTGCCAGCAGTTCCGACAGGTTTAGCAATCAGCCCCAGCATTTT.

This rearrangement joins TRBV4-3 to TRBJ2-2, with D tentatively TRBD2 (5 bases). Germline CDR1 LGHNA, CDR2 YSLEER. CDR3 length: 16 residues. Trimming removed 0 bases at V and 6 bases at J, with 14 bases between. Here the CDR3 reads CASSQDFGGLSGELFF. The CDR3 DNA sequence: TGCGCCAGCAGCCAAGACTTTGGAGGACTTTCCGGGGAGCTGTTTTTT.

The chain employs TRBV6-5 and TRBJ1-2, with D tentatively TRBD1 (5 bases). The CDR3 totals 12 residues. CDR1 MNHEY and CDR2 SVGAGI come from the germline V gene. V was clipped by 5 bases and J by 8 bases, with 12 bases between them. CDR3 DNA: TGTGCCAGCAGTCTCGGGGGAGGAGGCTACACCTTC. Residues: CASSLGGGGYTF.

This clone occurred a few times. CDR3 amino acids: CASSPRDRANTIYF. For the CDR3, the DNA is TGTGCCAGCAGCCCCCGGGACAGGGCCAACACCATATATTTT. The rearrangement uses TRBV3-1 (or the pseudogene TRBV3-2) and TRBJ1-3; 9 positions match TRBD1. Per the germline V gene, CDR1 is LGHDT and CDR2 is YNNKEL (reference sequence). With V trimmed by 4 bases and J by 7 bases, 5 bases remained unmatched. CDR3 length: 14 residues.

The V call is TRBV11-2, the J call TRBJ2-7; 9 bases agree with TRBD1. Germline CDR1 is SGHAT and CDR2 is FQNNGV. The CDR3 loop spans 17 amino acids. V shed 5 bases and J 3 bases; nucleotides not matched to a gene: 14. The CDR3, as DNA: TGTGCCAGCAGCGTGGACAGGGGCAAGGGGACCCACTACGAGCAGTACTTC. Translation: CASSVDRGKGTHYEQYF.

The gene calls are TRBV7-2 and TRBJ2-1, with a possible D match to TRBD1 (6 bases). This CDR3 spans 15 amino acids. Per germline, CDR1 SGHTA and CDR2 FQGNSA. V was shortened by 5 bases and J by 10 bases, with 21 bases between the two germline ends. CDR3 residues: CASSPTRGQGSEQFF. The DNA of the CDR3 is TGTGCCAGCAGCCCGACCAGGGGCCAGGGAAGCGAGCAGTTCTTC.

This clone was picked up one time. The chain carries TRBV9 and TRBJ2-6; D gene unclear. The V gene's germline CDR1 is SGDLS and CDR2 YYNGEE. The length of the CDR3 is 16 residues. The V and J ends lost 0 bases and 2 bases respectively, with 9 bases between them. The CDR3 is CASSVGDVAGANVLTF. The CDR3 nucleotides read TGTGCCAGCAGCGTAGGCGATGTGGCTGGGGCCAACGTCCTGACTTTC.

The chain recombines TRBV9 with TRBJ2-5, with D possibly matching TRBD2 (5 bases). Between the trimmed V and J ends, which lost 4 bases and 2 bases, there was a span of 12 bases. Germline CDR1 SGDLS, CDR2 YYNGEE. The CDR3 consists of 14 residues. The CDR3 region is CASSNRLNQETQYF. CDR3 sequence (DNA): TGTGCCAGCAGCAACAGACTAAATCAAGAGACCCAGTACTTC.

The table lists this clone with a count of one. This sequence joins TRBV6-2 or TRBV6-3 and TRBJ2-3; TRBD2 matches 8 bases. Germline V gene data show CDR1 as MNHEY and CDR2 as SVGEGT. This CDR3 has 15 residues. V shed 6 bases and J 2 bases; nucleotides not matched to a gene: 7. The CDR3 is CASSPGGADTDTQYF. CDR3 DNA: TGTGCCAGCAGCCCGGGGGGGGCCGACACAGATACGCAGTATTTT.

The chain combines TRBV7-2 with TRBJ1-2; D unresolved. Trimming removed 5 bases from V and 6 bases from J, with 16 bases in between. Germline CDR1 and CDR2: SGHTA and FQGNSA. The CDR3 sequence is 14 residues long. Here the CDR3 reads CASSPAVTIDGYTF. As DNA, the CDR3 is TGTGCCAGCAGCCCAGCGGTCACTATCGATGGCTACACCTTC.

The CDR3 DNA reads TGTGCCAGCAGTGACCCGGGACAGTCACATTCACCCCTCCACTTT. This encodes CASSDPGQSHSPLHF. The chain links TRBV6-4 to TRBJ1-6; TRBD1 matches 7 bases. The junction had 6 bases not matched to a gene; V was cut back by 2 bases and J by 8 bases. CDR3 length: 15 residues. Germline V lookup: CDR1 MRHNA, CDR2 SNTAGT.

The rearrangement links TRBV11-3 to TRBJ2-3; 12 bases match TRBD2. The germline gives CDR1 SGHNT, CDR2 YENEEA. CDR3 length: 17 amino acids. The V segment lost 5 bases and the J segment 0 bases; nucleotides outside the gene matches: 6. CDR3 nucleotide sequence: TGTGCCAGCAGCCCGGGACTAGCGGGCCGAAGCACAGATACGCAGTATTTT. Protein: CASSPGLAGRSTDTQYF.

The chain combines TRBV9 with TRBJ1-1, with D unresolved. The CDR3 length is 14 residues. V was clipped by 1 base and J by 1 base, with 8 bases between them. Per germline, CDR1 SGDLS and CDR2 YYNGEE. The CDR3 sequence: CASSVRGENTEAFF. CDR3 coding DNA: TGTGCCAGCAGCGTACGGGGAGAGAACACTGAAGCTTTCTTT.

The CDR3 DNA reads as TGTGCCAGCAAAAGTGCAGGGGCCACCGGGGAGCTGTTTTTT. Translation gives CASKSAGATGELFF. The gene calls are TRBV7-3 and TRBJ2-2; possible D gene TRBD1, 6 bases. This CDR3 is 14 amino acids long. Germline assignment: CDR1 SGHTA and CDR2 FQGTGA. The ends were cut back, 7 bases at V and 4 bases at J, with 13 bases in the middle. Full variable domain (missing parts from reference TRBV7-3 and TRBJ2-2): GAGVSQTPSNKVTEKGKYVELRCDPISGHTALYWYRQSLGQGPEFLIYFQGTGAADDSGLPNDRFFAVRPEGSVSTLKIQRTERGDSAVYLCASKSAGATGELFFGEGSRLTVL.

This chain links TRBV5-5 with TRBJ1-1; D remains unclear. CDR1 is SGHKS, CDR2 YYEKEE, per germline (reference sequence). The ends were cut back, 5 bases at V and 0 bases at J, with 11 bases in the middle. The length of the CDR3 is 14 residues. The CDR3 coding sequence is TGTGCCAGCAGTTTCTCTACGATGAACACTGAAGCTTTCTTT. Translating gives CASSFSTMNTEAFF.

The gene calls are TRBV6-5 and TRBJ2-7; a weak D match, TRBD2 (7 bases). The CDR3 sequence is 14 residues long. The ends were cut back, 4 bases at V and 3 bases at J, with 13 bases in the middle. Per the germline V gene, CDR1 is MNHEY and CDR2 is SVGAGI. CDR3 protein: CASSFSGGHYEQYF. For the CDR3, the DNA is TGTGCCAGCAGTTTTTCGGGGGGCCACTACGAGCAGTACTTC.